In this sample, the clone carrying this T cell receptor (beta chain) turned up a few times. The V and J ends lost 2 bases and 1 base, in that order; junction bases with no gene match: 5. The CDR3 covers 16 residues. Germline V gives CDR1 PRHDT, CDR2 FYEKMQ (reference sequence). Data came from immunoSEQ multiplex PCR; TCRdb stores just in-frame clones and leaves some out. The table shows 210,000 or so clones, with roughly 76% occurring only once. The data are from a study of blood T cell repertoires in COVID-19. The chain recombines TRBV13 with TRBJ2-5; 9 bases agree with TRBD2. Sequencing was performed on peripheral blood. The sequence derives from a human donor in a cohort sampled during active COVID-19. This chain's CDR3 is CASSLSASGIQETQYF. For the CDR3, the DNA is TGTGCCAGCAGCTTAAGCGCTAGCGGGATCCAAGAGACCCAGTACTTC.